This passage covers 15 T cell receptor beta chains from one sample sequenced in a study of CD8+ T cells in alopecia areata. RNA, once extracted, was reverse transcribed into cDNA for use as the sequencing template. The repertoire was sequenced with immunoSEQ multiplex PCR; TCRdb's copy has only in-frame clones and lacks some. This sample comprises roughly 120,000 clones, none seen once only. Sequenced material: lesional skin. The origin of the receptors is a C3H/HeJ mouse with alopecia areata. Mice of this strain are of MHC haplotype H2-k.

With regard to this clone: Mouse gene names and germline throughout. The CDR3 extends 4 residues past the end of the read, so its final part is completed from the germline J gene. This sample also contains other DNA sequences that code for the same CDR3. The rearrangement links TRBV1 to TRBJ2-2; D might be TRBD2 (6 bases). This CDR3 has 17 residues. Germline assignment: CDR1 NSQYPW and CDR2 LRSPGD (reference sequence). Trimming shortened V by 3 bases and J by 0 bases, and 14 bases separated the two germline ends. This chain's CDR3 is CTCSATLGGTNTGQLYF. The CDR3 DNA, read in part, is TGCACCTGCAGTGCGACTCTCGGGGGGACAAACACCGGG.

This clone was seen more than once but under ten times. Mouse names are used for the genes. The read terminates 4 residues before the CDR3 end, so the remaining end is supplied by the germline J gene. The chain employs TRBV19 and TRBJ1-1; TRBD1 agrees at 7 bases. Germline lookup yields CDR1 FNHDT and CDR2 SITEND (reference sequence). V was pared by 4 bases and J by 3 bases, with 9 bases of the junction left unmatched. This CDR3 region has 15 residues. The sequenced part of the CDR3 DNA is TGTGCCAGCAGTCCACCACAGGGGCGGGACACA. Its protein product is CASSPPQGRDT. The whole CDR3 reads CASSPPQGRDTEVFF.

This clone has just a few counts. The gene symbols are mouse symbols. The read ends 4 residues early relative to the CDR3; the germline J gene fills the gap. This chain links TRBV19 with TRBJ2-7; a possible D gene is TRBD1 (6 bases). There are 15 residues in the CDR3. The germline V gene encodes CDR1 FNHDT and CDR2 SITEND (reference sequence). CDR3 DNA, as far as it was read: TGTGCCAGCAGGAAACAAACGGGACAAACATAT. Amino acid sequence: CASRKQTGQTY. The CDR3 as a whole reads CASRKQTGQTYEQYF.

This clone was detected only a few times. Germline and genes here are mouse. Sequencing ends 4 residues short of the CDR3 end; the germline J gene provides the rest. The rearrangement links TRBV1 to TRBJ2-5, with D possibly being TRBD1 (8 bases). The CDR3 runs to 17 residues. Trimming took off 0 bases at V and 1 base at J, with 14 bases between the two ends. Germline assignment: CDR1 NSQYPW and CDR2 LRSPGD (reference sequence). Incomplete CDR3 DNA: TGCACCTGCAGTGCAGATCTACAGGGGGGGGACCAAGAC. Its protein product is CTCSADLQGGDQD. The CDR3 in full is CTCSADLQGGDQDTQYF.

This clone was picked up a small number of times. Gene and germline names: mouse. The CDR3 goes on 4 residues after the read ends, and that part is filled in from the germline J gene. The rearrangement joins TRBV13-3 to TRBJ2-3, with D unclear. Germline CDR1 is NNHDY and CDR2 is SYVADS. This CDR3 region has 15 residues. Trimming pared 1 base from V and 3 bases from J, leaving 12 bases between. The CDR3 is CASSDKAGGAETLYF. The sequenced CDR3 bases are TGTGCCAGCAGTGATAAGGCAGGAGGGGCAGAA.

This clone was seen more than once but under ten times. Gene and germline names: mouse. Partial CDR3 DNA: TGTGCCAGCGGGACAGGGAGCCAT. Translating gives CASGTGSH. The entire CDR3 is CASGTGSHEQYF. This rearrangement joins TRBV13-2 to TRBJ2-7; 7 bases are shared with TRBD1. The CDR3 extends 4 residues past the end of the read, so its final part is completed from the germline J gene. Germline V gene data show CDR1 as NNHNN and CDR2 as SYGAGS (reference sequence). The CDR3 is made up of 12 amino acids.

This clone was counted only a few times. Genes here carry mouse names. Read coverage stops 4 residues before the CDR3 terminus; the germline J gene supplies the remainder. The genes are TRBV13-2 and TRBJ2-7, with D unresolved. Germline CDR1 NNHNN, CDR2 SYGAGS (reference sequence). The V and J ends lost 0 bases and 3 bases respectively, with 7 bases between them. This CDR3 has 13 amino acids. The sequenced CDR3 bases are TGTGCCAGCGGTGATGCAGGCTTCTAT. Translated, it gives CASGDAGFY. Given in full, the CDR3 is CASGDAGFYEQYF.

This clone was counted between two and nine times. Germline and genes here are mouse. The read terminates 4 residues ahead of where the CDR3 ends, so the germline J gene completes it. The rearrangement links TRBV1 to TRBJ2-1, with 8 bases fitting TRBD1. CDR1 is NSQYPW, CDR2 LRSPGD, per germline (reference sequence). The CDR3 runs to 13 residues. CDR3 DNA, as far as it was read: TGCACCTGCAGTGGGACAGGGTGGGCT. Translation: CTCSGTGWA. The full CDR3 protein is CTCSGTGWAEQFF.

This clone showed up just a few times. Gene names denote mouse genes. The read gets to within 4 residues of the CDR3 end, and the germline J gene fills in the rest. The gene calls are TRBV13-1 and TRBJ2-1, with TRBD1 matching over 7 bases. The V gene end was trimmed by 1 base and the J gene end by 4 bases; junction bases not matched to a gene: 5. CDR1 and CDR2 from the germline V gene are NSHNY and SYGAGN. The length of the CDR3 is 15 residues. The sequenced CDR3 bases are TGTGCCAGCAGTGATAGGCCGGACAGGTATGCT. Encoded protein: CASSDRPDRYA. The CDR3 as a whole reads CASSDRPDRYAEQFF.

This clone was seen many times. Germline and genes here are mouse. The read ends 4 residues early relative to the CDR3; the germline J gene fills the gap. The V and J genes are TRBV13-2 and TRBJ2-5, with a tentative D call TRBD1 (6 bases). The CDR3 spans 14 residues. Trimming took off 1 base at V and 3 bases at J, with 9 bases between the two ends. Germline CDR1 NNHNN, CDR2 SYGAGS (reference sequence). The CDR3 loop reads CASGDPGQQDTQYF. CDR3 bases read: TGTGCCAGCGGTGATCCGGGACAACAAGAC.

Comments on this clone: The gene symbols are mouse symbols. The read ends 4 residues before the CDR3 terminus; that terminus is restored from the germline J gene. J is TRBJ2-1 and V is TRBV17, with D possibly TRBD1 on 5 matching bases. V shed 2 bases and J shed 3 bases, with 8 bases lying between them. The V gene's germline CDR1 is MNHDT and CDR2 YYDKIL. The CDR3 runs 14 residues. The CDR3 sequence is CASSRRRAYAEQFF. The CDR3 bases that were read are TGTGCTAGCAGTAGACGCAGGGCCTATGCT.

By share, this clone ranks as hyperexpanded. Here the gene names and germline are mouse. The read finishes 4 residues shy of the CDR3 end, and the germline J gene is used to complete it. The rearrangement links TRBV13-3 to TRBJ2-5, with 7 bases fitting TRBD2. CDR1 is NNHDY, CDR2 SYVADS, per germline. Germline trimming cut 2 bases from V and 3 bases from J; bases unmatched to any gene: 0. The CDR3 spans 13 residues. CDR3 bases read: TGTGCCAGCAGTGAGGGGGGGCAAGAC. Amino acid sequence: CASSEGGQD. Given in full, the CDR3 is CASSEGGQDTQYF.

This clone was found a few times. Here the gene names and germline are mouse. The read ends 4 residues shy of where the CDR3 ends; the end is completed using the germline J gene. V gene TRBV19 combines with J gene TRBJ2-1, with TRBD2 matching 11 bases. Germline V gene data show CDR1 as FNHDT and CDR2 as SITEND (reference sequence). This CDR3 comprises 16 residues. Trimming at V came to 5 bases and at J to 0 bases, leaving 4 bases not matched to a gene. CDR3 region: CASSRDWGTNYAEQFF. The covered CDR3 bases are TGTGCCAGCAGCAGGGACTGGGGGACTAACTATGCT. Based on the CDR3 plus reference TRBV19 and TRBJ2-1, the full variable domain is GGIITQTPKFLIGQEGQKLTLKCQQNFNHDTMYWYRQDSGKGLRLIYYSITENDLQKGDLSEGYDASREKKSSFSLTVTSAQKNEMAVFLCASSRDWGTNYAEQFFGPGTRLTVL.

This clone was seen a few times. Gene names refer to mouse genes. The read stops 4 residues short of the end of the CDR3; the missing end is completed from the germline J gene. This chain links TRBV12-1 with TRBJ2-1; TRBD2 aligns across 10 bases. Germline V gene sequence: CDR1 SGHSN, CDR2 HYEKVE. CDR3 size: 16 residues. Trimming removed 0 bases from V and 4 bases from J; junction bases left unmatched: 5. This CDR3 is CASSLEGTGAYAEQFF. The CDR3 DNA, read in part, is TGTGCCAGCTCTCTCGAAGGGACTGGGGCTTATGCT.

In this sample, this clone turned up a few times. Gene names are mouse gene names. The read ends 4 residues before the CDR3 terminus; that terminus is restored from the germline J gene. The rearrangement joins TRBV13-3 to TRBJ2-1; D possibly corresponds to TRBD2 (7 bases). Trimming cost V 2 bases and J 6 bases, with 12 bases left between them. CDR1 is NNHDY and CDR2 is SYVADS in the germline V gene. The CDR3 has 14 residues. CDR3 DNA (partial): TGTGCCAGCAGTGAGCGGCTGGGGGCTGCT. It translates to CASSERLGAA. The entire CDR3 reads CASSERLGAAEQFF.